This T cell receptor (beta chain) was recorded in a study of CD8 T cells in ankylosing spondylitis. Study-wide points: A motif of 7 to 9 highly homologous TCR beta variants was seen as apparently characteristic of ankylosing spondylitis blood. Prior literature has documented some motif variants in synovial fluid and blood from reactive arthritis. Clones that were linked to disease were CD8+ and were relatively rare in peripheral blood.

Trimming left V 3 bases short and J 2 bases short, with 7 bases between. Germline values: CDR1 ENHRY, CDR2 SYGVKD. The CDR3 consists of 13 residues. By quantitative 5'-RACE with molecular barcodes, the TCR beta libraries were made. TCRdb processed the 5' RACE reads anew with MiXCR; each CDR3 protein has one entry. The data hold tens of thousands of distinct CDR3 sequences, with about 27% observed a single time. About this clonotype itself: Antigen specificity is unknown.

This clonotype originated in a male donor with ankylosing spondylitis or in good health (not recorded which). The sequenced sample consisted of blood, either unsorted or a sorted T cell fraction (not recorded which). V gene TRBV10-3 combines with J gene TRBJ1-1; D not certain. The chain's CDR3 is CAISDYTNTEAFF. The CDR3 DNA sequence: TGTGCCATCAGTGATTACACCAACACTGAAGCTTTCTTT.